This T cell receptor beta chain is from a study of shared clonotypes between healthy human individuals. Notes on the study in general: Represented genetic and exposure-history diversity was restricted by having few donors. The study sampled only blood, and tissue repertoires likely differ.

The CDR3 extends over 13 amino acids. CDR1 SQVTM and CDR2 ANQGSEA come from the germline V gene. Trimming cost V 0 bases and J 11 bases, with 17 bases left between them. Deep was the level at which the assay was run. Produced via immunoSEQ multiplex PCR; TCRdb's table is partial and in-frame only. In the table there are over 2 million clones, 90% to 95% of which are singletons. Points on this clone: Antigen: not known.

Investigators divided CD4+ cells into CD45RA+ naive and CD45RA-negative memory subsets. This receptor was identified in a man between 18 and 35 years old in good health. What was sequenced was naive CD4+ T cells sorted from blood. Subset in this sample: CD45RA+ positively selected. The V gene is TRBV29-1, the J gene TRBJ2-7; either TRBD1 or TRBD2 may supply D (6 bases each). The CDR3 here is CSVEDGGRMLEYF. Written as DNA, the CDR3 is TGCAGCGTTGAAGATGGGGGGCGGATGTTGGAGTACTTC.